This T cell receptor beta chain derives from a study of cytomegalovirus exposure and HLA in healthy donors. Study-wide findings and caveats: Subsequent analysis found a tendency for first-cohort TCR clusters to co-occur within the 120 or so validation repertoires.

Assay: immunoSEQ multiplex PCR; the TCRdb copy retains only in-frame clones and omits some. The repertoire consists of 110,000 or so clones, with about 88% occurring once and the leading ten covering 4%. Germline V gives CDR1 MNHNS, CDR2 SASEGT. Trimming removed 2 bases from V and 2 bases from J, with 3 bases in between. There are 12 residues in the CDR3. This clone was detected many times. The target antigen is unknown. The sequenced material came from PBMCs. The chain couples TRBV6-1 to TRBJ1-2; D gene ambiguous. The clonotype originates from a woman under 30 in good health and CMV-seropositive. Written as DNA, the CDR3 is TGTGCCAGCAGTGAAACAAACTATGGCTACACCTTC. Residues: CASSETNYGYTF.